These 3 T cell receptor beta chains were sequenced from one sample in a study of vaccination and CD4 T cells after COVID-19. These receptors' targets are unknown. The study sequenced cultured CD4+ T cell DNA using the Oncomine TCR Beta short-read assay. TCRdb processed the PCR reads anew with MiXCR; each CDR3 protein has one entry. Altogether 3,500 or so distinct CDR3 sequences are present, approximately 83% being singletons, with the ten largest covering around 24%. Noted treatment: roughly ten-day PBMC culture with coronavirus spike peptide pools or control peptides (ViraFEST assay). The sequencing input was CD4+ T cells from blood, cultured in vitro. The receptors stem from a human donor who had recovered from COVID-19.

This clonotype has just one count. The rearrangement links TRBV27 to TRBJ1-1; D might be TRBD1 (6 bases). The V gene lost 4 bases and the J gene lost 1 base, with 16 bases spanning the gap. CDR1 is MNHEY, CDR2 SMNVEV, per germline (reference sequence). The CDR3 has 16 residues. This CDR3 is CASSSFPGDANTEAFF. The DNA of the CDR3 is TGTGCCAGCAGTTCCTTTCCAGGGGATGCGAACACTGAAGCTTTCTTT.

The rearrangement links TRBV20-1 to TRBJ1-1, with D perhaps TRBD1 (5 bases). CDR1 is DFQATT, CDR2 SNEGSKA, per germline (reference sequence). There are 15 residues in the CDR3. Deletions cut 3 bases from V and 0 bases from J, with 14 bases between. The CDR3 region has the DNA TGCAGTGCTAGGGGGTGGGGACGGCTGAACACTGAAGCTTTCTTT. Protein product: CSARGWGRLNTEAFF.

The CDR3 coding sequence is TGTGCCATCGGTGGGTCCGGGACAGGGGAGGCTTTCTTT. It translates to CAIGGSGTGEAFF. The genes are TRBV10-3 and TRBJ1-1, with 10 positions matching TRBD1. Trimming at V came to 8 bases and at J to 11 bases, leaving 11 bases not matched to a gene. This CDR3 has 13 amino acids. Germline lookup yields CDR1 ENHRY and CDR2 SYGVKD.